The present T cell receptor beta chain was sequenced within a study of T cell changes during pregnancy in multiple sclerosis. Sequenced by immunoSEQ multiplex PCR; TCRdb stores in-frame clones only, minus some. The table lists about 40,000 clones, roughly 87% of them singletons. There are 13 residues in the CDR3. Trimming removed 6 bases from V and 1 base from J, with 9 bases in between. The germline V gene encodes CDR1 SNHLY and CDR2 FYNNEI. The source material was CD4+ T cells from peripheral blood mononuclear cells, sampled in the first trimester of pregnancy. The receptor was isolated from a female donor with multiple sclerosis, enrolled in a pregnancy study. This chain uses TRBV2 with TRBJ1-1, with D possibly matching TRBD1 (5 bases). CDR3 sequence (DNA): TGTGCCAGCAGGGCTGACAGGAACACTGAAGCTTTCTTT. Translating it yields CASRADRNTEAFF. Full variable domain (remainder filled in from reference TRBV2 and TRBJ1-1): EPEVTQTPSHQVTQMGQEVILRCVPISNHLYFYWYRQILGQKVEFLVSFYNNEISEKSEIFDDQFSVERPDGSNFTLKIRSTKLEDSAMYFCASRADRNTEAFFGQGTRLTVV.